The 29 T cell receptor beta chains presented below share a single source sample, sequenced in a study of a mutant IDH1 vaccine in newly diagnosed glioma. Sequencing used immunoSEQ multiplex PCR; TCRdb keeps in-frame clones, though not all of them. The table records about 120,000 clones, about four fifths of them present only once. Sample time point: week 11, during vaccination. Vaccine doses each comprised 300 ug of mutant IDH1 20-mer peptide, with topical imiquimod. Antigen specificity for these receptors is unknown. The sample consisted of PBMCs, taken from a glioma patient whose treatment included an IDH1 peptide vaccine. The receptor source for this set is a man in his forties with glioma.

This clone was detected a few times. The rearrangement uses TRBV7-2 and TRBJ1-4; D gene ambiguous. The V end lost 5 bases, the J end lost 7 bases, and 14 bases lay between the germline ends. Germline V gene data show CDR1 as SGHTA and CDR2 as FQGNSA. The CDR3 totals 14 residues. The CDR3 sequence: CASSLSVRGEKLFF. The CDR3 DNA follows: TGTGCCAGCAGCCTCTCGGTCCGGGGTGAAAAACTGTTTTTT.

The rearrangement links TRBV9 to TRBJ2-7, with 9 bases matching TRBD1. The CDR3 contains 15 residues. Trimming at V came to 9 bases and at J to 0 bases, leaving 10 bases not matched to a gene. CDR1 is SGDLS and CDR2 is YYNGEE in the germline V gene. CDR3 amino acids: CATHGQGQISYEQYF. The CDR3 DNA follows: TGTGCCACCCACGGACAGGGGCAAATCTCCTACGAGCAGTACTTC.

The J gene is TRBJ2-5, the V gene TRBV5-5; 8 bases match TRBD2. The CDR3 totals 15 residues. The V gene end was trimmed by 0 bases and the J gene end by 2 bases; junction bases not matched to a gene: 3. CDR1 is SGHKS and CDR2 is YYEKEE in the germline V gene (reference sequence). CDR3 sequence reads: CASSLGLAPQETQYF. The CDR3 DNA reads TGTGCCAGCAGCTTGGGACTAGCGCCACAAGAGACCCAGTACTTC.

J is TRBJ2-7 and V is TRBV6-1, with D hard to call. This CDR3 contains 14 residues. The V gene lost 1 base and the J gene lost 4 bases, with 11 bases spanning the gap. The V gene's germline CDR1 is MNHNS and CDR2 SASEGT. The CDR3 reads CASSEDYSWYEQYF. The CDR3 bases are TGTGCCAGCAGTGAAGATTATAGCTGGTACGAGCAGTACTTC.

This clone has a single count. The chain uses TRBV5-8 and TRBJ2-4, with D perhaps given as TRBD1 or TRBD2 (5 bases each). V shed 7 bases and J shed 2 bases, with 10 bases lying between them. Germline CDR1 SGHTS, CDR2 YDEGEE. The CDR3 totals 13 residues. CDR3 bases: TGTGCCAGCGGGGGTGGTCCCAAAAACATTCAGTACTTC. Amino acids: CASGGGPKNIQYF.

As DNA, the CDR3 is TGTGCCAGCACCGGGCCCCTTTGGGGCTACACCTTC. Its translation is CASTGPLWGYTF. The gene calls are TRBV6-1 and TRBJ1-2; D is unresolved. V was trimmed by 7 bases and J by 8 bases, leaving 14 bases between them. This CDR3 is 12 amino acids long. CDR1 and CDR2 from the germline V gene are MNHNS and SASEGT.

The chain links TRBV11-2 to TRBJ2-2, with 9 bases identical to TRBD2. Germline V gene data show CDR1 as SGHAT and CDR2 as FQNNGV. Losses at the gene ends were 7 bases for V and 4 bases for J; bases not matched to a gene: 13. CDR3 size: 17 residues. As DNA, the CDR3 is TGTGCCAGCATGTTAAGGGCGGGAGGGAACCCCACCGGGGAGCTGTTTTTT. As protein: CASMLRAGGNPTGELFF.

The chain uses TRBV9 and TRBJ1-3; perhaps TRBD1 as D (5 bases). Germline CDR1 reads SGDLS; CDR2 reads YYNGEE. The CDR3 is 15 residues long. V was shortened by 3 bases and J by 3 bases, with 13 bases between the two germline ends. CDR3 in amino acids: CASSAGGVGGNTIYF. In DNA form, the CDR3 reads TGTGCCAGCAGCGCCGGAGGGGTCGGTGGAAACACCATATATTTT.

The gene calls are TRBV7-2 and TRBJ2-2; possibly TRBD2 for D (6 bases). V was pared by 3 bases and J by 5 bases, with 10 bases between. Germline V gene lookup returns CDR1 SGHTA and CDR2 FQGNSA. This CDR3 region has 14 residues. The CDR3 region has the DNA TGTGCCAGCAGCTTGGGGGGAGCAACCGGGGAGCTGTTTTTT. It translates to CASSLGGATGELFF.

This clone appeared a few times. The gene calls are TRBV5-4 and TRBJ1-1; 9 nucleotides align to TRBD1. This CDR3 has 15 amino acids. Per germline, CDR1 SGHNT and CDR2 YYREEE (reference sequence). The J segment lost 1 base and the V segment lost 5 bases, leaving 6 bases of the junction unmatched. DNA for the CDR3: TGTGCCAGCAGGCTACAGGGGGCAGGGAACACTGAAGCTTTCTTT. This translates into CASRLQGAGNTEAFF.

This chain joins TRBV7-8 and TRBJ2-7; tentative D call: TRBD1 (6 bases). CDR1 is SGHVS, CDR2 FQNEAQ, per germline. The germline V and J ends were trimmed by 1 base and 2 bases, with 15 bases remaining between them. The CDR3 sequence is 16 residues long. The CDR3 spells CASSLVSGARAYEQYF. The CDR3 bases are TGTGCCAGCAGCTTAGTTTCAGGGGCCCGGGCCTACGAGCAGTACTTC.

The rearrangement links TRBV25-1 to TRBJ1-3, with no clear D. Germline CDR1 reads MGHDK; CDR2 reads SYGVNS. This CDR3 contains 15 residues. V shed 2 bases and J shed 0 bases, with 8 bases lying between them. The CDR3 nucleotides read TGTGCCAGCAGTGAAGCCCAGGCCTCTGGAAACACCATATATTTT. Its protein product is CASSEAQASGNTIYF.

J is TRBJ2-1 and V is TRBV5-6; 13 positions match TRBD2. Germline values: CDR1 SGHDT, CDR2 YYEEEE. V was pared by 3 bases and J by 5 bases, with 8 bases of the junction left unmatched. This CDR3 contains 17 residues. DNA of the CDR3: TGTGCCAGCAGCTACACTAGCGGGAGGGCCGACCACAATGAGCAGTTCTTC. Translation gives CASSYTSGRADHNEQFF.

The V and J genes are TRBV7-9 and TRBJ2-2; D perhaps matches TRBD1 (5 bases). V lost 1 base and J lost 6, with 9 bases in between. Germline CDR1 and CDR2: SEHNR and FQNEAQ (reference sequence). The CDR3 totals 14 residues. The CDR3 protein is CASSLGTGPGELFF. The DNA for the CDR3 is TGTGCCAGCAGCTTAGGTACAGGCCCCGGGGAGCTGTTTTTT.

The chain combines TRBV25-1 with TRBJ2-3, with 9 bases aligning to TRBD1. The V gene's germline CDR1 is MGHDK and CDR2 SYGVNS. The CDR3 is made up of 16 amino acids. Losses at the gene ends were 3 bases for V and 3 bases for J; bases not matched to a gene: 7. The DNA of the CDR3 is TGTGCCAGCAGTGAGGGACAGGGTTTTGATACAGATACGCAGTATTTT. Its translation is CASSEGQGFDTDTQYF.

The genes are TRBV27 and TRBJ2-7; D possibly corresponds to TRBD1 (5 bases). With 3 bases removed from V and 4 bases from J, the gap between germline ends came to 22 bases. Germline loops: CDR1 MNHEY, CDR2 SMNVEV (reference sequence). This CDR3 has 17 residues. Here the CDR3 DNA reads TGTGCCAGCAGTTTCAGGGAAGGGGTCGTCCCACCTTACGAGCAGTACTTC. Its protein product is CASSFREGVVPPYEQYF.

The chain employs TRBV7-8 and TRBJ1-5; 7 nucleotides align to TRBD1. Looked up from germline, CDR1 is SGHVS and CDR2 is FQNEAQ. This CDR3 comprises 15 residues. V gave up 6 bases and J gave up 0 bases; unmatched junction bases: 5. The CDR3 nucleotides are TGTGCCAGCAGGGGGACAGACTATAGCAATCAGCCCCAGCATTTT. Its protein is CASRGTDYSNQPQHF.

The CDR3 loop is CASSTPPFYDTQYF. The CDR3 coding sequence is TGTGCCAGCAGCACCCCCCCCTTTTACGATACGCAGTATTTT. V usage is TRBV13 and J usage is TRBJ2-3; no clear D gene. Germline CDR1 PRHDT, CDR2 FYEKMQ (reference sequence). The CDR3 runs 14 residues. V lost 5 bases and J 6 bases, leaving 15 bases between the germline ends.

This rearrangement joins TRBV5-4 to TRBJ2-4, with D possibly called TRBD1 or TRBD2 (6 bases each). The CDR3 covers 15 residues. Germline V lookup: CDR1 SGHNT, CDR2 YYREEE (reference sequence). Trimming took off 0 bases at V and 0 bases at J, with 7 bases between the two ends. The CDR3 here is CASSLAGAAKNIQYF. CDR3 DNA: TGTGCCAGCAGCTTGGCGGGGGCAGCCAAAAACATTCAGTACTTC. Supplemented by reference TRBV5-4 and TRBJ2-4, the full variable domain reads ETGVTQSPTHLIKTRGQQVTLRCSSQSGHNTVSWYQQALGQGPQFIFQYYREEENGRGNFPPRFSGLQFPNYSSELNVNALELDDSALYLCASSLAGAAKNIQYFGAGTRLSVL.

This clone was observed a handful of times. The gene calls are TRBV2 and TRBJ1-4; D is undetermined. The germline V and J ends were trimmed by 8 bases and 7 bases, with 8 bases remaining between them. Germline V gives CDR1 SNHLY, CDR2 FYNNEI. CDR3 size: 11 residues. CDR3 sequence: CASFLFEKLFF. In DNA, the CDR3 is TGTGCCAGCTTCCTCTTTGAAAAACTGTTTTTT.

CDR3 DNA sequence: TGTGCCAGCAGTGAAGCCTCTGGAAACACCATATATTTT. This sequence encodes CASSEASGNTIYF. The V and J genes are TRBV2 and TRBJ1-3, with D unclear. CDR3 length: 13 amino acids. Trimming removed 0 bases at V and 0 bases at J, with 0 bases between. CDR1 is SNHLY, CDR2 FYNNEI, per germline. Complete variable domain (other parts from reference TRBV2 and TRBJ1-3): EPEVTQTPSHQVTQMGQEVILRCVPISNHLYFYWYRQILGQKVEFLVSFYNNEISEKSEIFDDQFSVERPDGSNFTLKIRSTKLEDSAMYFCASSEASGNTIYFGEGSWLTVV.

The chain has TRBV5-1 and TRBJ2-7, with TRBD1 matching 10 bases. Germline CDR1 is SGHRS and CDR2 is YFSETQ. J lost 3 bases, V lost 4 bases, and 4 bases had no gene match. The CDR3 length is 14 residues. The CDR3 reads CASSRTGGSYEQYF. CDR3 sequence (DNA): TGCGCCAGCAGCCGGACAGGGGGGAGCTACGAGCAGTACTTC.

The rearrangement joins TRBV10-2 to TRBJ1-5; weak D call: TRBD1 (6 bases). Between the trimmed V and J ends, which lost 7 bases and 5 bases, there was a span of 15 bases. The CDR3 has 14 amino acids. Germline CDR1 is WSHSY and CDR2 is SAAADI. The CDR3 coding sequence is TGCGCCAGCACCCTAGGGGGGCTAGATCAGCCCCAGCATTTT. Its protein is CASTLGGLDQPQHF.

The chain has TRBV6-5 and TRBJ1-5; no definite D call. The length of the CDR3 is 15 residues. Germline loops: CDR1 MNHEY, CDR2 SVGAGI. Trimming took 4 bases from V and 0 from J, leaving 10 bases between them. CDR3 sequence: CASSWTGNSNQPQHF. The CDR3 DNA reads TGTGCCAGCAGTTGGACTGGAAATAGCAATCAGCCCCAGCATTTT.

Only a few counts were recorded for this clone. The rearrangement links TRBV19 to TRBJ2-7, with 12 bases matching TRBD2. V was clipped by 4 bases and J by 3 bases; unmatched bases: 4. CDR3 size: 15 residues. In germline, CDR1 is LNHDA, CDR2 SQIVND (reference sequence). The CDR3 protein is CASSTGLAGNYEQYF. The CDR3 DNA is TGTGCCAGTAGTACCGGACTAGCGGGAAACTACGAGCAGTACTTC.

This clone was recorded a few times. The chain couples TRBV2 to TRBJ1-2, with D hard to call. Per germline, CDR1 SNHLY and CDR2 FYNNEI. This CDR3 spans 13 amino acids. V lost 1 base and J lost 2, with 5 bases in between. The CDR3 bases are TGTGCCAGCAGTGAAGGGACCAACTATGGCTACACCTTC. Its translation is CASSEGTNYGYTF.

The V call is TRBV30, the J call TRBJ2-7; D is perhaps TRBD1 (6 bases). Between the trimmed V and J ends, which lost 4 bases and 6 bases, there was a span of 16 bases. CDR1 GTSNPN and CDR2 SVGIG come from the germline V gene (reference sequence). The length of the CDR3 is 13 residues. For the CDR3, the DNA is TGTGCCTGGACGAACCCCGAGGGGGTCGAGCAGTACTTC. Translation gives CAWTNPEGVEQYF. Together with reference TRBV30 and TRBJ2-7, the CDR3 gives the full variable domain: SQTIHQWPATLVQPVGSPLSLECTVEGTSNPNLYWYRQAAGRGLQLLFYSVGIGQISSEVPQNLSASRPQDRQFILSSKKLLLSDSGFYLCAWTNPEGVEQYFGPGTRLTVT.

The V call is TRBV10-3, the J call TRBJ2-3; TRBD1 matches 8 bases. From germline, CDR1 is ENHRY and CDR2 SYGVKD. Unmatched junction bases numbered 9, after V lost 0 bases and J lost 4 bases. There are 17 residues in the CDR3. The CDR3 bases are TGTGCCATCAGTGAGTCGATGGCAGGGGGCCGCGCAGATACGCAGTATTTT. Its translation: CAISESMAGGRADTQYF.

The V and J genes are TRBV28 and TRBJ2-7; a weak D match, TRBD2 (6 bases). Trimming cost V 3 bases and J 0 bases, with 12 bases left between them. Germline V gene sequence: CDR1 MDHEN, CDR2 SYDVKM. The CDR3 consists of 15 residues. CDR3 residues: CASSFGDSSSYEQYF. CDR3 coding DNA: TGTGCCAGCAGTTTCGGGGACTCCAGCTCCTACGAGCAGTACTTC.